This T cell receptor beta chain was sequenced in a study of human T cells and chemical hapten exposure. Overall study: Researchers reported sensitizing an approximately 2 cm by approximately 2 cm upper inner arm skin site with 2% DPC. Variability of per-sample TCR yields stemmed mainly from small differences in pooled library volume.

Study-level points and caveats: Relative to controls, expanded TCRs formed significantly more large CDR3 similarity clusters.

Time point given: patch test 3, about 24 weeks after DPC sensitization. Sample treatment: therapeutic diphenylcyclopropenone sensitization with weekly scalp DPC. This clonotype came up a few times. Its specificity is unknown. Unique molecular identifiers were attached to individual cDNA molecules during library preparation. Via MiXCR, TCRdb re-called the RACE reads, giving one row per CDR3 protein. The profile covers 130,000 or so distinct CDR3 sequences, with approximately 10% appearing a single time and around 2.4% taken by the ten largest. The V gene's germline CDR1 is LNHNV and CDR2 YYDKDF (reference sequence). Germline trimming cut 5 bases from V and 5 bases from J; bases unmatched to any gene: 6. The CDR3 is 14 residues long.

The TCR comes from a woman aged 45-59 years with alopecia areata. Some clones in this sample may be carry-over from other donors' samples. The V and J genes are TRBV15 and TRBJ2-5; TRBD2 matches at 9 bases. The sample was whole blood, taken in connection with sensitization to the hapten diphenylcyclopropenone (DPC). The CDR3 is CATSPGSGRETQYF. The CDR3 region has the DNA TGTGCCACCAGCCCGGGAAGCGGGAGGGAGACCCAGTACTTC.